These 26 T cell receptor beta chains came from one sample sequenced in a study of technical replicates of blood from several donors. Repertoires were generated with immunoSEQ multiplex PCR, while TCRdb's copy carries only in-frame clones and drops some. The data hold tens of thousands of clones, with approximately 95% observed a single time. Sample: T cells isolated from PBMCs. Every receptor here comes from a human donor in good health.

The chain carries TRBV11-2 and TRBJ2-7, with 7 nucleotides matching TRBD1. Germline V gene lookup returns CDR1 SGHAT and CDR2 FQNNGV. V gave up 6 bases and J gave up 5 bases; unmatched junction bases: 16. The CDR3 length is 16 residues. CDR3 sequence (DNA): TGTGCCAGCAGTCCGAGGGGGCCCCCCCGCCACCACGAGCAGTACTTC. Its protein product is CASSPRGPPRHHEQYF. Filled out from reference TRBV11-2 and TRBJ2-7, the complete variable domain reads EAGVAQSPRYKIIEKRQSVAFWCNPISGHATLYWYQQILGQGPKLLIQFQNNGVVDDSQLPKDRFSAERLKGVDSTLKIQPAKLEDSAVYLCASSPRGPPRHHEQYFGPGTRLTVT.

The chain joins TRBV6-1 to TRBJ1-5, with a possible D match to TRBD1 (6 bases). Germline CDR1 reads MNHNS; CDR2 reads SASEGT. The CDR3 is 14 residues long. Trimming stripped 3 bases from V and 7 bases from J, with 13 bases between. CDR3 sequence: CASSETGGLQPQHF. Here the CDR3 DNA reads TGTGCCAGCAGTGAGACAGGCGGATTGCAGCCCCAGCATTTT.

The table lists this clone with a count of one. V is TRBV5-4 and J is TRBJ1-3, with D maybe TRBD1 (5 bases). The germline gives CDR1 SGHNT, CDR2 YYREEE (reference sequence). V was cut by 4 bases and J by 3 bases, with 11 bases left in between. CDR3 length: 14 amino acids. CDR3 amino acids: CASSEDQGGNTIYF. The CDR3 DNA reads as TGTGCCAGCAGCGAGGACCAGGGTGGAAACACCATATATTTT.

The chain is built from TRBV19 and TRBJ1-2; D gene unclear. This CDR3 has 15 amino acids. V was cut by 4 bases and J by 0 bases, with 12 bases left in between. The germline V gene has CDR1 LNHDA and CDR2 SQIVND (reference sequence). The CDR3 is CASSRLGGTNYGYTF. In nucleotides, the CDR3 is TGTGCCAGTAGTAGGTTAGGCGGTACTAACTATGGCTACACCTTC.

The chain carries TRBV27 and TRBJ2-2, with 11 bases aligning to TRBD1. Germline V CDR1 and CDR2: MNHEY, SMNVEV (reference sequence). The CDR3 loop spans 16 amino acids. The V gene end was trimmed by 3 bases and the J gene end by 5 bases; junction bases not matched to a gene: 5. The CDR3 bases are TGTGCCAGCAGTTTCCCGGACAGGGGGCATACCGGGGAGCTGTTTTTT. It specifies CASSFPDRGHTGELFF.

The chain joins TRBV5-4 to TRBJ2-5; 7 bases align to TRBD2. This CDR3 is 15 amino acids long. V lost 6 bases and J lost 5; bases outside the gene matches: 13. Germline CDR1 SGHNT, CDR2 YYREEE (reference sequence). CDR3 protein: CASIPDLLGGETQYF. CDR3 DNA sequence: TGTGCCAGCATCCCTGACTTACTCGGGGGGGAGACCCAGTACTTC.

The DNA of the CDR3 is TGTGCCAGCCTGGGGGAGGCAGATACGCAGTATTTT. Encoded protein: CASLGEADTQYF. V is TRBV6-5 and J is TRBJ2-3, with D maybe TRBD2 (6 bases). The V end was cut by 8 bases, the J end by 4 bases, with 10 bases between. The CDR3 loop spans 12 amino acids. Germline CDR1 and CDR2: MNHEY and SVGAGI.

This sequence joins TRBV4-1 and TRBJ1-1; D remains ambiguous. This CDR3 has 13 amino acids. The germline V gene encodes CDR1 MGHRA and CDR2 YSYEKL. Between the trimmed V and J ends, which lost 5 bases and 4 bases, there was a span of 11 bases. CDR3 sequence reads: CASSSPVGTEAFF. CDR3 DNA sequence: TGCGCCAGCAGCTCCCCGGTTGGCACTGAAGCTTTCTTT.

The rearrangement uses TRBV18 and TRBJ1-1; D perhaps matches TRBD1 (6 bases). V was shortened by 6 bases and J by 8 bases, with 19 bases between the two germline ends. The CDR3 extends over 14 amino acids. Germline CDR1 reads KGHSH; CDR2 reads LQKENI. In DNA form, the CDR3 reads TGTGCCAGCTCCACTACGAGGGGGAGCGAGGAAGCTTTCTTT. Residues: CASSTTRGSEEAFF.

The rearrangement joins TRBV28 to TRBJ1-2; TRBD1 matches 9 bases. This CDR3 comprises 13 residues. Trimming at V came to 8 bases and at J to 1 base, leaving 2 bases not matched to a gene. The germline V gene has CDR1 MDHEN and CDR2 SYDVKM. The CDR3 reads CASGTGFNYGYTF. The CDR3 DNA follows: TGTGCCAGCGGGACAGGGTTTAACTATGGCTACACCTTC.

This clone was recorded only once. The gene calls are TRBV6-1 and TRBJ2-7, with 13 bases matching TRBD2. The germline V gene encodes CDR1 MNHNS and CDR2 SASEGT. The CDR3 runs 15 residues. Trimming at V came to 4 bases and at J to 4 bases, leaving 4 bases not matched to a gene. CDR3 protein: CASSVGTSGNYEQYF. CDR3 nucleotides: TGTGCCAGCAGTGTCGGGACTAGCGGGAATTACGAGCAGTACTTC.

This sequence joins TRBV4-2 and TRBJ2-5; 9 bases line up with TRBD2. The V gene end was trimmed by 6 bases and the J gene end by 1 base; junction bases not matched to a gene: 12. In germline, CDR1 is LGHNA, CDR2 YNFKEQ. The CDR3 sequence is 17 residues long. Here the CDR3 reads CASRARGAGGPQETQYF. CDR3 nucleotide sequence: TGTGCCAGCAGGGCAAGAGGAGCGGGGGGCCCCCAAGAGACCCAGTACTTC.

The chain couples TRBV6-1 to TRBJ2-7; D is perhaps TRBD1 (6 bases). Germline CDR1 MNHNS, CDR2 SASEGT. The CDR3 covers 12 residues. V lost 5 bases to trimming and J lost 5 bases, with 10 bases between them. The CDR3, as DNA: TGTGCCAGCAGTTCGACAGGTCACGAGCAGTACTTC. This encodes CASSSTGHEQYF.

This rearrangement joins TRBV6-1 to TRBJ2-7, with 8 positions matching TRBD1. Trimming cost V 2 bases and J 1 base; bases outside gene matches: 1. The length of the CDR3 is 14 residues. CDR1 is MNHNS and CDR2 is SASEGT in the germline V gene. The CDR3 nucleotides are TGTGCCAGCAGTGAACAGGGGGCTTCCTACGAGCAGTACTTC. Translating it yields CASSEQGASYEQYF.

The J gene is TRBJ1-2, the V gene TRBV28, with D uncertain. With 6 bases removed from V and 0 bases from J, the gap between germline ends came to 11 bases. Per germline, CDR1 MDHEN and CDR2 SYDVKM. This CDR3 has 14 amino acids. Here the CDR3 DNA reads TGTGCCAGCAGGTCAGTTCCAGCTAACTATGGCTACACCTTC. This translates into CASRSVPANYGYTF.

The rearrangement links TRBV29-1 to TRBJ2-7, with TRBD2 matching over 8 bases. The germline V gene encodes CDR1 SQVTM and CDR2 ANQGSEA. The CDR3 is made up of 16 amino acids. After removal of 6 bases from V and 4 bases from J, the junction contained 17 bases not matched to a gene. CDR3 residues: CSVGDGFLAGGYEQYF. CDR3 bases: TGCAGCGTGGGGGACGGGTTCCTAGCGGGTGGTTACGAGCAGTACTTC.

This clone was counted a single time. V usage is TRBV10-2 and J usage is TRBJ2-3; the D is unclear. Trimming removed 2 bases at V and 1 base at J, with 10 bases between. The CDR3 loop spans 15 amino acids. Germline lookup yields CDR1 WSHSY and CDR2 SAAADI. The DNA for the CDR3 is TGCGCCAGCAGTGAGATGAGGTTGGGCACAGATACGCAGTATTTT. It is translated as CASSEMRLGTDTQYF.

The J gene is TRBJ1-4, the V gene TRBV5-8, with D perhaps TRBD1 (6 bases). CDR1 and CDR2 from the germline V gene are SGHTS and YDEGEE. V lost 3 bases, J lost 0 bases, and 15 bases lay in between. The CDR3 spans 17 residues. The CDR3 DNA is TGTGCCAGCAGCTCAGCCGCGACAGGCCCAACTAATGAAAAACTGTTTTTT. Translation gives CASSSAATGPTNEKLFF.

V gene TRBV7-2 combines with J gene TRBJ1-2; no reliable D call. The CDR3 has 19 residues. V lost 0 bases and J lost 2, with 22 bases in between. Germline V gene data show CDR1 as SGHTA and CDR2 as FQGNSA. CDR3 DNA sequence: TGTGCCAGCAGCTTAGCGGAGGGCCCCCACGGAATCCGAAACTATGGCTACACCTTC. This translates into CASSLAEGPHGIRNYGYTF.

The chain combines TRBV2 with TRBJ2-2; TRBD2 is a possible D gene (5 bases). The CDR3 spans 15 residues. Trimming cost V 6 bases and J 7 bases, with 18 bases left between them. In germline, CDR1 is SNHLY, CDR2 FYNNEI. The chain's CDR3 is CASSGPPRRSGELFF. The CDR3 region has the DNA TGTGCCAGCAGCGGCCCTCCCCGGAGGAGCGGGGAGCTGTTTTTT.

The V gene is TRBV5-1, the J gene TRBJ2-1; the D gene is possibly TRBD1 (6 bases). CDR3 length: 12 residues. Germline V CDR1 and CDR2: SGHRS, YFSETQ. Trimming removed 0 bases from V and 10 bases from J, with 8 bases in between. CDR3: CASSLDRAEQFF. The CDR3 region has the DNA TGCGCCAGCAGCTTGGACAGGGCCGAGCAGTTCTTC.

The J gene is TRBJ2-7, the V gene TRBV5-1; weak D call: TRBD1 (6 bases). Germline CDR1 and CDR2: SGHRS and YFSETQ. This CDR3 is 14 amino acids long. V was clipped by 4 bases and J by 3 bases, with 14 bases between them. This CDR3 reads CASSPGDGVYEQYF. The CDR3 coding sequence is TGCGCCAGCAGCCCAGGGGACGGGGTCTACGAGCAGTACTTC.

This rearrangement joins TRBV7-3 to TRBJ2-5; perhaps TRBD2 as D (6 bases). The V gene lost 2 bases and the J gene lost 5 bases, with 15 bases spanning the gap. The CDR3 totals 15 residues. Germline CDR1 SGHTA, CDR2 FQGTGA. The CDR3 sequence: CASSLVTAGRETQYF. CDR3 bases: TGTGCCAGCAGCTTAGTTACTGCGGGGAGGGAGACCCAGTACTTC. The full variable domain, rest sourced from reference TRBV7-3 and TRBJ2-5, is GAGVSQTPSNKVTEKGKYVELRCDPISGHTALYWYRQSLGQGPEFLIYFQGTGAADDSGLPNDRFFAVRPEGSVSTLKIQRTERGDSAVYLCASSLVTAGRETQYFGPGTRLLVL.

The V and J genes are TRBV2 and TRBJ1-2; D call uncertain. The CDR3 has 11 residues. The V end lost 5 bases, the J end lost 7 bases, and 8 bases lay between the germline ends. CDR1 and CDR2 (germline): SNHLY, FYNNEI. This CDR3 reads CASSPPIGYTF. CDR3 coding DNA: TGTGCCAGCAGTCCCCCCATTGGCTACACCTTC.

The chain uses TRBV5-6 and TRBJ2-7, with 7 positions matching TRBD1. The CDR3 consists of 16 residues. V was clipped by 3 bases and J by 5 bases; unmatched bases: 14. CDR1 is SGHDT and CDR2 is YYEEEE in the germline V gene. CDR3 amino acids: CASSYSPGQWIHEQYF. CDR3 nucleotides: TGTGCCAGCAGCTACTCTCCGGGACAGTGGATCCACGAGCAGTACTTC.

This chain joins TRBV7-9 and TRBJ1-4; 7 bases are a match to TRBD1. This CDR3 has 17 residues. Trimming removed 3 bases from V and 0 bases from J; junction bases left unmatched: 7. Germline lookup yields CDR1 SEHNR and CDR2 FQNEAQ (reference sequence). The CDR3 DNA follows: TGTGCCAGCAGCTTCAGGCCAGGGGGATCAACTAATGAAAAACTGTTTTTT. Protein sequence: CASSFRPGGSTNEKLFF.